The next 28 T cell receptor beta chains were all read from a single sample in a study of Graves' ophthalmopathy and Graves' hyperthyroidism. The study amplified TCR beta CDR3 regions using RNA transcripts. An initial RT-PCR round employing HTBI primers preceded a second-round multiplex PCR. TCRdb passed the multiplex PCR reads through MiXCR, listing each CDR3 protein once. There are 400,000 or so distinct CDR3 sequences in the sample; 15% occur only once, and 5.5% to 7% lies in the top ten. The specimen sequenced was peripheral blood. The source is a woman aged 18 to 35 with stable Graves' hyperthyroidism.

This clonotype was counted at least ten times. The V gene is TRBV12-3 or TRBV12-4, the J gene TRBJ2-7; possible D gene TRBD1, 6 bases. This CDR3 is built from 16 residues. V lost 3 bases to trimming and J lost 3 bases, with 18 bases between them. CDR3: CASSFLTGVRFYEQYF. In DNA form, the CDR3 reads TGTGCCAGCAGTTTCCTGACAGGAGTCAGATTCTACGAGCAGTACTTC.

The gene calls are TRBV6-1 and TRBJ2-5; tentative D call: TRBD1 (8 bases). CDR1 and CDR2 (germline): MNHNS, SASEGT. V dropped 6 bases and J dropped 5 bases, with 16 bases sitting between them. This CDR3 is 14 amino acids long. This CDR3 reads CASRRTGRGETQYF. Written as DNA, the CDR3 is TGTGCCAGCAGGAGGACAGGGCGGGGGGAGACCCAGTACTTC.

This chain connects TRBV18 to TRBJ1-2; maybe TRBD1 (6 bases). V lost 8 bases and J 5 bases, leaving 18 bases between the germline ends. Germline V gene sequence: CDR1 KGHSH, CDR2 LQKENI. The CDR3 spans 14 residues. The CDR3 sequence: CASKTGSDVYGYTF. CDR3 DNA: TGTGCCAGCAAGACAGGTTCTGATGTATATGGCTACACCTTC. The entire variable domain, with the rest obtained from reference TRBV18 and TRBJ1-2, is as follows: NAGVMQNPRHLVRRRGQEARLRCSPMKGHSHVYWYRQLPEEGLKFMVYLQKENIIDESGMPKERFSAEFPKEGPSILRIQQVVRGDSAAYFCASKTGSDVYGYTFGSGTRLTVV.

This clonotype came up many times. The CDR3 spells CASSETTDGAFYGYTF. In DNA, the CDR3 is TGTGCCAGCAGTGAGACAACGGACGGGGCTTTCTATGGCTACACCTTC. The chain is built from TRBV6-1 and TRBJ1-2, with D possibly TRBD1 on 5 matching bases. There are 16 residues in the CDR3. Germline V CDR1 and CDR2: MNHNS, SASEGT. With 3 bases removed from V and 4 bases from J, the gap between germline ends came to 18 bases.

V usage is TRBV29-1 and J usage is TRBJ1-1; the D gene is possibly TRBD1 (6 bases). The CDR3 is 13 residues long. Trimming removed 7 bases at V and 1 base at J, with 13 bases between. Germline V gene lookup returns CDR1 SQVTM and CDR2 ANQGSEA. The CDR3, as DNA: TGCAGCGCCCACAGGGCCCGGAACACTGAAGCTTTCTTT. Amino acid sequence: CSAHRARNTEAFF.

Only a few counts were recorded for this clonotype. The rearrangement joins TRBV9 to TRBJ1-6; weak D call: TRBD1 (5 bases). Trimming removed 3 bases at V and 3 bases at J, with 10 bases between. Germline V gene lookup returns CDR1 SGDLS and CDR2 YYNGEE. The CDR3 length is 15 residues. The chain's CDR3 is CASSAGGDYNSPLHF. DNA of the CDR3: TGTGCCAGCAGCGCGGGGGGAGACTATAATTCACCCCTCCACTTT. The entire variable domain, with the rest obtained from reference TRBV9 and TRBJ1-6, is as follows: DSGVTQTPKHLITATGQRVTLRCSPRSGDLSVYWYQQSLDQGLQFLIQYYNGEERAKGNILERFSAQQFPDLHSELNLSSLELGDSALYFCASSAGGDYNSPLHFGNGTRLTVT.

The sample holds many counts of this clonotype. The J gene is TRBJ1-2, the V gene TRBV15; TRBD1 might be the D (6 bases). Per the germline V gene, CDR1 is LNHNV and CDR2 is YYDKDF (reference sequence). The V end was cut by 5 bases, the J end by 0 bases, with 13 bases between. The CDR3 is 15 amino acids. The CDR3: CATSPRTAANYGYTF. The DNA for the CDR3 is TGTGCCACCAGCCCAAGGACAGCGGCTAACTATGGCTACACCTTC.

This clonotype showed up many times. Here the CDR3 DNA reads TGTGCCAGCAGCTTCGGACAGGGGACTGGCTACACCTTC. Amino acid sequence: CASSFGQGTGYTF. The J gene is TRBJ1-2, the V gene TRBV7-2; 9 nucleotides agree with TRBD1. CDR1 and CDR2 from the germline V gene are SGHTA and FQGNSA. The CDR3 is 13 amino acids. Trimming took 3 bases from V and 7 from J; bases not matched to a gene: 3.

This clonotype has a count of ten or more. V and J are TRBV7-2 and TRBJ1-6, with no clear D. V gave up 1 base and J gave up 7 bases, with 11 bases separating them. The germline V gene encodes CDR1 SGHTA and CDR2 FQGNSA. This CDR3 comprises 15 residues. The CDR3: CASSLGVVENSPLHF. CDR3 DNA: TGTGCCAGCAGCTTAGGGGTAGTGGAAAATTCACCCCTCCACTTT.

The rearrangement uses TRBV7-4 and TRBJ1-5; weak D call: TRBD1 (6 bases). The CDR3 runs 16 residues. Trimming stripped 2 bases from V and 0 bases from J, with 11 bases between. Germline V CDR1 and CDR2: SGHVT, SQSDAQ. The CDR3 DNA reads TGTGCCAGCAGCTTATGGGGGGCTTATAGCAATCAGCCCCAGCATTTT. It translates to CASSLWGAYSNQPQHF.

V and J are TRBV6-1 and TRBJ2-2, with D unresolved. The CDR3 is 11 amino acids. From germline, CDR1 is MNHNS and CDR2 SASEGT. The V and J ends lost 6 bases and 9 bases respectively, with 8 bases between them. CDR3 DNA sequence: TGTGCCAGCAGCCCCCCCAGGGAGCTGTTTTTT. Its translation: CASSPPRELFF.

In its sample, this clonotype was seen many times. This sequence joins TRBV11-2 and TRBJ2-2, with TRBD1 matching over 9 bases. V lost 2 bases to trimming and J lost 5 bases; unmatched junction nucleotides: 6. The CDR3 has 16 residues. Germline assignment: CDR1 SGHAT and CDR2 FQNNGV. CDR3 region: CASSLPTGGGTGELFF. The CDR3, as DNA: TGTGCCAGCAGCTTACCTACAGGGGGCGGGACCGGGGAGCTGTTTTTT.

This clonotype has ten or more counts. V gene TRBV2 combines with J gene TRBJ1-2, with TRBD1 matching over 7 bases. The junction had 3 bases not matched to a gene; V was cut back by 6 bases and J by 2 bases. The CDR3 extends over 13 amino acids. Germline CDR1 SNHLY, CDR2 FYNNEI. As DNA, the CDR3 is TGTGCCAGCAGACAGGGACAGAACTATGGCTACACCTTC. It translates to CASRQGQNYGYTF.

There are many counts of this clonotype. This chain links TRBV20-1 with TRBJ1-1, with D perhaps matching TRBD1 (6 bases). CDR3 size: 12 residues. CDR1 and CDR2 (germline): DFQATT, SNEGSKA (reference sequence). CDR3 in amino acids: CSSRGQNTEAFF. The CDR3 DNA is TGCAGCTCGAGGGGACAGAACACTGAAGCTTTCTTT.

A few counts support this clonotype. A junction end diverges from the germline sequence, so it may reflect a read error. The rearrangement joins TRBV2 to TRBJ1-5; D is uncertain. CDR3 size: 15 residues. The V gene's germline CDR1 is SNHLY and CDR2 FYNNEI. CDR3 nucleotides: TGTGCCAGCAGTGAGAGGCAGCCCTCCTATCAGTCCCAGCATTTT. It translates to CASSERQPSYQSQHF.

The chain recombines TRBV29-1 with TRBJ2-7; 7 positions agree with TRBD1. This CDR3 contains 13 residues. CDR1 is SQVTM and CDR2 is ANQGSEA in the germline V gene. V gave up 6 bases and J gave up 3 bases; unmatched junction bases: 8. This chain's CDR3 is CSVAGTAVYEQYF. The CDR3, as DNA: TGCAGCGTAGCCGGGACAGCTGTCTACGAGCAGTACTTC.

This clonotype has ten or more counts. CDR3 residues: CASTDRGRNSPLHF. In nucleotides, the CDR3 is TGTGCCAGCACCGACCGGGGTCGGAATTCACCCCTCCACTTT. The rearrangement uses TRBV7-2 and TRBJ1-6, with D unresolved. V was clipped by 7 bases and J by 7 bases, with 14 bases between them. CDR1 is SGHTA, CDR2 FQGNSA, per germline. CDR3 length: 14 residues.

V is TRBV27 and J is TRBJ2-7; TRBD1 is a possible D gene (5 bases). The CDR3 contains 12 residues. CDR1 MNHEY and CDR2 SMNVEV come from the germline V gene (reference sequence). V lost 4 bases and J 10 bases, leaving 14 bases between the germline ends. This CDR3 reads CASSSPGSYQYF. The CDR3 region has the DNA TGTGCCAGCAGTTCCCCAGGGTCCTATCAGTACTTC.

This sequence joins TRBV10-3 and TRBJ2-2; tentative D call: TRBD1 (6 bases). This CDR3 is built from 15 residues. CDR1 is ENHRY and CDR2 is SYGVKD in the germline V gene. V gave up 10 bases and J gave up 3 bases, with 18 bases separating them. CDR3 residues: CATGLMGAHTGELFF. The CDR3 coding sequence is TGTGCCACGGGCCTGATGGGGGCGCACACCGGGGAGCTGTTTTTT.

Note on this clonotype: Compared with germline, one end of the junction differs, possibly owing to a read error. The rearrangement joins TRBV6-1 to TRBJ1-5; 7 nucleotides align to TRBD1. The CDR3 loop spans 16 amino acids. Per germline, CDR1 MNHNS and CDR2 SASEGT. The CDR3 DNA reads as TGTGCCAGCAGTGCGTTTACAGGGGTAGGCTATCAGCCTCAGCATTTT. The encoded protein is CASSAFTGVGYQPQHF.

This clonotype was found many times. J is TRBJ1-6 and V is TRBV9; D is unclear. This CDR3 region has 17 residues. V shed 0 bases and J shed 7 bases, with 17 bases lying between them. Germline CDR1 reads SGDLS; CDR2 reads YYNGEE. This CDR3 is CASSVESGRLENSPLHF. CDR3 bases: TGTGCCAGCAGCGTAGAAAGTGGGCGGCTTGAGAATTCACCCCTCCACTTT.

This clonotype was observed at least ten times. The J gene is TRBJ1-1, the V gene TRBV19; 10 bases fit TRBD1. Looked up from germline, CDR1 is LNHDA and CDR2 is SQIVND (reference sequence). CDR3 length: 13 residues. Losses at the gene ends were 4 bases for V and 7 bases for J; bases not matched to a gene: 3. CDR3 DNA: TGTGCCAGTAGTAACCGGGACAGGGGTGAAGCTTTCTTT. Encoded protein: CASSNRDRGEAFF.

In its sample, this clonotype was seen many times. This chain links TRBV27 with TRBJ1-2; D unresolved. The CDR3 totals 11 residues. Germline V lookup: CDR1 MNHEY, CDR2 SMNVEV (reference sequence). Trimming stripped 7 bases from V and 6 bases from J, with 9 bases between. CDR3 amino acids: CASTGGNGYTF. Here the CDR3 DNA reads TGTGCCAGCACTGGAGGGAATGGCTACACCTTC.

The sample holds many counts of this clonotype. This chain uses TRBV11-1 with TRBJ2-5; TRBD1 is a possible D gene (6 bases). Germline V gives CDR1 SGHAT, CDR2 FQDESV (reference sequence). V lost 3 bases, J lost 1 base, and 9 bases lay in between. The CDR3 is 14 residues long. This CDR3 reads CASSLWGPQETQYF. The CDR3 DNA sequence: TGTGCCAGCAGCTTGTGGGGGCCCCAAGAGACCCAGTACTTC.

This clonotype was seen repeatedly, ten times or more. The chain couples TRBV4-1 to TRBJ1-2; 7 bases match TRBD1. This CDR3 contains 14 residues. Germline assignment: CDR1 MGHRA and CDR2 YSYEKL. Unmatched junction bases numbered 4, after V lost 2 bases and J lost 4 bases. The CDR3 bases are TGCGCCAGCAGCCAACCAGGGGGACCCTATGGCTACACCTTC. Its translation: CASSQPGGPYGYTF.

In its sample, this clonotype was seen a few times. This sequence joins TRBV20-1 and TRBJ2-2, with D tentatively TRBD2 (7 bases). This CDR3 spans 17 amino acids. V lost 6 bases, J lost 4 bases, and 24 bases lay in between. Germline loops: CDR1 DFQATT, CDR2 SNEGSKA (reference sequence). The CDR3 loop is CSALGQWLAVSTGELFF. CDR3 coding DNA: TGCAGTGCCCTCGGACAGTGGCTAGCGGTTAGCACCGGGGAGCTGTTTTTT.

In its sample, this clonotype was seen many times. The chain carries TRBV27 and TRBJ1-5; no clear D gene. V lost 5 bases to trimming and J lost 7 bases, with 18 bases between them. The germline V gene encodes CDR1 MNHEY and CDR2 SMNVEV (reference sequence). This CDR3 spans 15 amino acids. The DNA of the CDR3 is TGTGCCAGCAGTCCCCGGGCCCGGGTGAGCCAGCCCCAGCATTTT. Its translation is CASSPRARVSQPQHF.

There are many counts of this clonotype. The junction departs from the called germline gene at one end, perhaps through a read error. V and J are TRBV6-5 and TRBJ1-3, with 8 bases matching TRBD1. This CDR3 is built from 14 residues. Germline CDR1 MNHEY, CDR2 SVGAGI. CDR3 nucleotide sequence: TGTGTCAGCAGTTACCGGCAGGGGGCTAACACCATATATTTT. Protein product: CVSSYRQGANTIYF.